This T cell receptor (beta chain) derives from a study of CD8 T cells in ankylosing spondylitis. Study-wide findings and caveats: Some motif variants had been reported before (in reactive arthritis synovial fluid and blood). It appeared that ankylosing spondylitis blood was characterized by a TCR beta motif of several highly homologous variants. With a CD8+ phenotype, disease-linked clones were relatively rare in peripheral blood.

This clonotype was seen a few times. What it binds is not known. As the method for making TCR beta libraries, quantitative 5'-RACE with molecular barcodes was used. TCRdb redid the calling of the 5' RACE reads with MiXCR, one entry per CDR3 protein. The sample holds roughly 250,000 distinct CDR3 sequences, roughly 10% seen once. The sequence was obtained from a male donor with ankylosing spondylitis or in good health (not recorded which). The material sequenced was blood, either unsorted or a sorted T cell fraction (not recorded which).

The DNA for the CDR3 is TGTGCCAGCAGCCAAGACCGGGGGGAGACTGTGGGTGAGCAGTTCTTC. Translating gives CASSQDRGETVGEQFF. This chain connects TRBV4-2 to TRBJ2-1; the match to TRBD2 covers 7 bases. Germline V gene sequence: CDR1 LGHNA, CDR2 YNFKEQ. V lost 0 bases, J lost 9 bases, and 11 bases stayed unmatched. This CDR3 contains 16 residues.